Below are 32 T cell receptor beta chains sequenced from a single sample in a study of T cell responses to AZD1222 COVID-19 vaccine. Profiling relied on immunoSEQ multiplex PCR, and the TCRdb table lists in-frame clones only, not all of them. The table records 85,000 to 120,000 clones, about 90% of them present only once. Here the sequenced sample was peripheral blood, taken on day 0 of AZD1222 vaccination. The receptors shown here come from an adult in good health.

The genes are TRBV6-1 and TRBJ2-5, with no clear D. The CDR3 is 15 amino acids. The V end lost 2 bases, the J end lost 1 base, and 11 bases lay between the germline ends. The V gene's germline CDR1 is MNHNS and CDR2 SASEGT. DNA for the CDR3: TGTGCCAGCAGTGAAAATCAGAAAGGCCAAGAGACCCAGTACTTC. Amino acid sequence: CASSENQKGQETQYF.

This clone has only one observation. The chain combines TRBV9 with TRBJ1-6; D may be TRBD1 (6 bases). The CDR3 is 14 amino acids. Germline V gene lookup returns CDR1 SGDLS and CDR2 YYNGEE. V was shortened by 4 bases and J by 8 bases, with 13 bases between the two germline ends. This chain's CDR3 is CASSHREGYSPLHF. The CDR3 DNA reads TGTGCCAGCAGCCACAGGGAAGGGTATTCACCCCTCCACTTT.

V and J are TRBV10-2 and TRBJ2-2; TRBD1 matches 8 bases. From germline, CDR1 is WSHSY and CDR2 SAAADI. V shed 6 bases, J shed 1 base, and the junction held 4 bases outside the gene matches. CDR3 length: 15 amino acids. The CDR3 DNA reads TGCGCCAGCAGCCGGGGACAGGTGAACACCGGGGAGCTGTTTTTT. It yields the protein CASSRGQVNTGELFF.

The V call is TRBV29-1, the J call TRBJ1-1; the D gene is possibly TRBD1 (5 bases). Germline V CDR1 and CDR2: SQVTM, ANQGSEA. V dropped 4 bases and J dropped 6 bases, with 15 bases sitting between them. This CDR3 contains 13 residues. The CDR3 nucleotides read TGCAGCGTTGGGCGTGGGACGGGGGCTGAAGCTTTCTTT. This codes for CSVGRGTGAEAFF.

The V gene is TRBV6-2 or TRBV6-3, the J gene TRBJ2-1, with TRBD2 identical over 10 bases. The V segment lost 0 bases and the J segment 1 base; nucleotides outside the gene matches: 3. There are 17 residues in the CDR3. Germline V lookup: CDR1 MNHEY, CDR2 SVGEGT. Written as DNA, the CDR3 is TGTGCCAGCAGTTACTCGAGGACTAGCGGATCCTACAATGAGCAGTTCTTC. This translates into CASSYSRTSGSYNEQFF.

This clone was detected only once. This sequence joins TRBV27 and TRBJ2-5, with D hard to call. The V and J ends lost 3 bases and 6 bases respectively, with 11 bases between them. Germline V gene data show CDR1 as MNHEY and CDR2 as SMNVEV (reference sequence). The CDR3 has 13 residues. The CDR3 loop is CASSFGFAKTQYF. The CDR3 bases are TGTGCCAGCAGTTTCGGTTTCGCAAAGACCCAGTACTTC.

The chain carries TRBV25-1 and TRBJ2-7, with TRBD1 matching 9 bases. Per the germline V gene, CDR1 is MGHDK and CDR2 is SYGVNS. The CDR3 extends over 14 amino acids. J was trimmed by 3 bases and V by 6 bases; bases with no gene match: 6. CDR3 nucleotides: TGTGCCAGCAGCCTTGGACAGGGGAGCTACGAGCAGTACTTC. Translated, it gives CASSLGQGSYEQYF.

The chain recombines TRBV6-5 with TRBJ1-1, with 11 bases that match TRBD1. Germline V gives CDR1 MNHEY, CDR2 SVGAGI. The junction had 6 bases not matched to a gene; V was cut back by 5 bases and J by 7 bases. CDR3 length equals 14 residues. The CDR3 coding sequence is TGTGCCAGCAGTAGGGACAGGGGGGGGAATGAAGCTTTCTTT. It translates to CASSRDRGGNEAFF.

The chain has TRBV6-4 and TRBJ1-2; D uncertain. CDR1 and CDR2 (germline): MRHNA, SNTAGT. CDR3 length: 13 residues. The V end was cut by 3 bases, the J end by 8 bases, with 13 bases between. In DNA, the CDR3 is TGTGCCAGCAGTGAGAGCCTCGGAAGGGGCTACACCTTC. Its protein is CASSESLGRGYTF.

The rearrangement uses TRBV4-2 and TRBJ2-7, with 9 bases fitting TRBD1. Germline assignment: CDR1 LGHNA and CDR2 YNFKEQ. CDR3 length: 14 amino acids. Trimming took 6 bases from V and 4 from J; bases not matched to a gene: 7. DNA of the CDR3: TGTGCCAGCAGTCGCACAGGGGGCGGGTACGAGCAGTACTTC. It codes for CASSRTGGGYEQYF.

The chain is built from TRBV28 and TRBJ1-1, with 12 bases fitting TRBD1. The CDR3 is 16 amino acids. The J segment lost 5 bases and the V segment lost 5 bases, leaving 9 bases of the junction unmatched. CDR1 is MDHEN and CDR2 is SYDVKM in the germline V gene. The CDR3 spells CASSTPGQGARTEAFF. CDR3 coding DNA: TGTGCCAGCAGTACCCCGGGACAGGGGGCGAGAACTGAAGCTTTCTTT.

The table lists this clone with a count of one. The chain carries TRBV5-1 and TRBJ1-3; a possible D gene is TRBD1 (6 bases). CDR3 length: 15 residues. Trimming took off 4 bases at V and 4 bases at J, with 15 bases between the two ends. Germline V gene sequence: CDR1 SGHRS, CDR2 YFSETQ. The CDR3 nucleotides read TGCGCCAGCAGCCCGGGACACCCGAGAGGAAACACCATATATTTT. Translated: CASSPGHPRGNTIYF.

The J gene is TRBJ2-3, the V gene TRBV28; TRBD1 matches at 8 bases. V dropped 8 bases and J dropped 2; count of bases not matched to a gene: 6. There are 14 residues in the CDR3. The germline CDR1 and CDR2 sequences are MDHEN and SYDVKM. For the CDR3, the DNA is TGTGCCAGCCCCCGGACAGGGTACACAGATACGCAGTATTTT. Protein product: CASPRTGYTDTQYF.

The V and J genes are TRBV4-1 and TRBJ2-3; D remains unclear. Germline V gives CDR1 MGHRA, CDR2 YSYEKL. V gave up 4 bases and J gave up 2 bases, with 22 bases separating them. The CDR3 extends over 18 amino acids. The CDR3 region has the DNA TGCGCCAGCAGCCCCCTAGGGTCACCGAGGTGGGACACAGATACGCAGTATTTT. Encoded protein: CASSPLGSPRWDTDTQYF.

Here the CDR3 DNA reads TGTGCCAGCAGTGCACAGGGGACCTCTAGCACAGATACGCAGTATTTT. Residues: CASSAQGTSSTDTQYF. The V and J genes are TRBV25-1 and TRBJ2-3; 7 bases map to TRBD1. V lost 4 bases to trimming and J lost 0 bases; unmatched junction nucleotides: 7. Germline CDR1 and CDR2: MGHDK and SYGVNS. There are 16 residues in the CDR3.

The V call is TRBV6-1, the J call TRBJ2-5, with D perhaps matching TRBD1 (5 bases). V dropped 1 base and J dropped 1 base, with 7 bases sitting between them. Per the germline V gene, CDR1 is MNHNS and CDR2 is SASEGT. This CDR3 has 14 amino acids. CDR3 sequence reads: CASSEGTGQETQYF. The CDR3 DNA sequence: TGTGCCAGCAGTGAAGGCACAGGCCAAGAGACCCAGTACTTC.

V usage is TRBV19 and J usage is TRBJ1-5; D is uncertain. V was trimmed by 8 bases and J by 3 bases, leaving 11 bases between them. The CDR3 sequence is 13 residues long. Looked up from germline, CDR1 is LNHDA and CDR2 is SQIVND (reference sequence). DNA of the CDR3: TGTGCCAGTCGAGGGCGCTTCAATCAGCCCCAGCATTTT. This sequence encodes CASRGRFNQPQHF. The variable domain in full, with the rest retrieved from reference TRBV19 and TRBJ1-5, is DGGITQSPKYLFRKEGQNVTLSCEQNLNHDAMYWYRQDPGQGLRLIYYSQIVNDFQKGDIAEGYSVSREKKESFPLTVTSAQKNPTAFYLCASRGRFNQPQHFGDGTRLSIL.

The CDR3 loop reads CASSYDSLYGYTF. The CDR3 DNA is TGTGCCAGCAGTTACGACAGCCTTTATGGCTACACCTTC. The chain uses TRBV6-6 and TRBJ1-2; D might be TRBD1 (5 bases). The V end lost 2 bases, the J end lost 5 bases, and 9 bases lay between the germline ends. The CDR3 totals 13 residues. Germline V gene sequence: CDR1 MNHNY, CDR2 SVGAGI (reference sequence).

The rearrangement joins TRBV19 to TRBJ1-6, with D possibly being TRBD1 (5 bases). CDR1 and CDR2 from the germline V gene are LNHDA and SQIVND (reference sequence). The V end lost 6 bases, the J end lost 7 bases, and 22 bases lay between the germline ends. This CDR3 is 17 amino acids long. As DNA, the CDR3 is TGTGCCAGTAGCTCCGGGACGGGAGGAATTTTAAATTCACCCCTCCACTTT. It translates to CASSSGTGGILNSPLHF.

The chain links TRBV28 to TRBJ2-7; D is unclear. Germline V CDR1 and CDR2: MDHEN, SYDVKM. This CDR3 is built from 11 residues. The ends were cut back, 8 bases at V and 5 bases at J, with 10 bases in the middle. The CDR3 DNA follows: TGTGCCAGCCGGGTTCATGACGAGCAGTACTTC. Residues: CASRVHDEQYF.

The chain couples TRBV6-1 to TRBJ2-4, with D possibly TRBD2 on 5 matching bases. CDR1 and CDR2 from the germline V gene are MNHNS and SASEGT. The CDR3 sequence is 13 residues long. The V and J ends lost 3 bases and 7 bases respectively, with 10 bases between them. The CDR3, as DNA: TGTGCCAGCAGTGATCGGGAAGGTAACATTCAGTACTTC. Amino acid sequence: CASSDREGNIQYF.

The chain couples TRBV5-4 to TRBJ2-4, with unresolved D. V shed 1 base and J shed 4 bases, with 12 bases lying between them. Germline V gene data show CDR1 as SGHNT and CDR2 as YYREEE (reference sequence). The CDR3 is 15 residues long. The CDR3 region is CASSLRAGPKNIQYF. In nucleotides, the CDR3 is TGTGCCAGCAGCTTGAGGGCTGGACCTAAAAACATTCAGTACTTC.

The gene calls are TRBV5-1 and TRBJ1-2; 8 bases map to TRBD1. The length of the CDR3 is 15 residues. After removal of 4 bases from V and 4 bases from J, the junction contained 9 bases not matched to a gene. The germline gives CDR1 SGHRS, CDR2 YFSETQ. CDR3 residues: CASSPDRGDPYGYTF. Written as DNA, the CDR3 is TGCGCCAGCAGCCCAGACAGGGGTGATCCCTATGGCTACACCTTC.

The rearrangement uses TRBV7-9 and TRBJ1-1; 8 bases map to TRBD1. V was clipped by 6 bases and J by 10 bases; unmatched bases: 10. This CDR3 region has 13 residues. Germline V gene sequence: CDR1 SEHNR, CDR2 FQNEAQ (reference sequence). The CDR3 nucleotides read TGTGCCAGCAGTACGGACAGGGTAGGAGGAGCTTTCTTT. Translation: CASSTDRVGGAFF.

The V and J genes are TRBV6-5 and TRBJ1-4, with 7 positions matching TRBD1. V shed 6 bases, J shed 4 bases, and the junction held 5 bases outside the gene matches. The CDR3 sequence is 14 residues long. CDR1 MNHEY and CDR2 SVGAGI come from the germline V gene. The CDR3 protein is CASRPGTVNEKLFF. CDR3 in DNA: TGTGCCAGCAGGCCCGGGACAGTTAATGAAAAACTGTTTTTT.

This clone came up once. The chain is built from TRBV18 and TRBJ1-6; TRBD1 might be the D (6 bases). The CDR3 is 15 amino acids. Germline assignment: CDR1 KGHSH and CDR2 LQKENI. The V end lost 3 bases, the J end lost 7 bases, and 13 bases lay between the germline ends. CDR3 residues: CASSPGQGQNSPLHF. CDR3 sequence (DNA): TGTGCCAGCTCACCGGGGCAGGGGCAGAATTCACCCCTCCACTTT. The full variable domain, its missing parts supplied by reference TRBV18 and TRBJ1-6, is NAGVMQNPRHLVRRRGQEARLRCSPMKGHSHVYWYRQLPEEGLKFMVYLQKENIIDESGMPKERFSAEFPKEGPSILRIQQVVRGDSAAYFCASSPGQGQNSPLHFGNGTRLTVT.

V and J are TRBV7-3 and TRBJ1-2; TRBD1 aligns across 9 bases. Per the germline V gene, CDR1 is SGHTA and CDR2 is FQGTGA. V lost 5 bases to trimming and J lost 4 bases; unmatched junction nucleotides: 5. The CDR3 length is 14 residues. The CDR3 DNA follows: TGTGCCAGCAGCGTAGGACAGGGGTTCTATGGCTACACCTTC. Translating it yields CASSVGQGFYGYTF.

In its sample, this clone was seen a few times. The DNA of the CDR3 is TGTGCCAGCAGCCAAGATTACAGCGGGGGTGGAGGCTACACCTTC. It yields the protein CASSQDYSGGGGYTF. The chain has TRBV3-1 (or the pseudogene TRBV3-2) and TRBJ1-2; D perhaps matches TRBD1 (5 bases). The CDR3 loop spans 15 amino acids. V shed 0 bases and J shed 8 bases, with 16 bases lying between them. The germline gives CDR1 LGHDT, CDR2 YNNKEL (reference sequence).

This sequence joins TRBV24-1 and TRBJ1-5, with unresolved D. Germline V gene lookup returns CDR1 KGHDR and CDR2 SFDVKD. V was clipped by 10 bases and J by 0 bases, with 12 bases between them. The CDR3 runs 14 residues. This CDR3 is CATSSQHSNQPQHF. CDR3 nucleotide sequence: TGTGCCACTTCGTCACAACATAGCAATCAGCCCCAGCATTTT.

The chain is built from TRBV19 and TRBJ1-3; 9 bases map to TRBD1. V was clipped by 4 bases and J by 2 bases; unmatched bases: 9. Germline CDR1 LNHDA, CDR2 SQIVND (reference sequence). The CDR3 sequence is 17 residues long. CDR3 sequence (DNA): TGTGCCAGTAGTAAGCCGGGACAGGGAGTTGCTGGAAACACCATATATTTT. Its translation is CASSKPGQGVAGNTIYF.

The chain has TRBV24-1 and TRBJ2-3; TRBD2 matches at 7 bases. CDR3 length: 13 residues. Germline values: CDR1 KGHDR, CDR2 SFDVKD. The ends lost 5 bases at V and 6 bases at J; junction bases unmatched: 4. This CDR3 reads CATSGAGADTQYF. DNA of the CDR3: TGTGCCACCAGTGGGGCGGGAGCGGATACGCAGTATTTT.

V gene TRBV10-1 combines with J gene TRBJ2-2; D gene ambiguous. The germline gives CDR1 WNHNN, CDR2 SYGVQD (reference sequence). This CDR3 is 17 amino acids long. V lost 3 bases and J lost 1, with 15 bases in between. The CDR3 nucleotides are TGCGCCAGCAGTGACTTACGACGAGATTTGAACACCGGGGAGCTGTTTTTT. Its protein product is CASSDLRRDLNTGELFF.